This T cell receptor beta chain derives from a study of beta chain features in type 1 diabetes. The CDR3 spans 15 residues. The trim removed 6 bases at V and 5 bases at J, leaving 12 bases unmatched. Per germline, CDR1 MNHEY and CDR2 SMNVEV (reference sequence). Study results and limitations: For Type 1 diabetes patients, all four CD4+ subsets carried TCRB CDR3s that were moderately but significantly shorter. Lower insertion and higher deletion counts appeared at VDJ junctions in type 1 diabetes patients.

This clone has more than one count but fewer than ten. Antigen: not known. The entirety of the isolated RNA underwent reverse transcription, so expressed TCRB transcripts were sequenced. Method: immunoSEQ multiplex PCR; TCRdb's copy keeps in-frame clones and lacks some. The sample contains 300,000 to 350,000 clones, roughly a tenth of which appear only once. The sample consisted of central memory CD4+ T cells from blood. The chain employs TRBV27 and TRBJ2-5, with 7 bases fitting TRBD2. This receptor was obtained from a man aged 25-40 years with type 1 diabetes. CDR3 region: CASSSQYAGEETQYF. DNA for the CDR3: TGTGCCAGCAGCTCTCAGTATGCGGGGGAGGAGACCCAGTACTTC.